This T cell receptor beta chain stems from a study of T cell repertoires in cytomegalovirus infection. MiXCR, run by TCRdb on the reads, gives a single entry per CDR3 protein. The profile shows tens of thousands of distinct CDR3 sequences, 42% of them singletons. This CDR3 spans 15 amino acids. Germline values: CDR1 MDHEN, CDR2 SYDVKM. Trimming pared 1 base from V and 0 bases from J, leaving 9 bases between. Of note for this clonotype: Its specificity is unknown.

The chain employs TRBV28 and TRBJ1-1, with D possibly matching TRBD1 (6 bases). This specimen consisted of CD8+ T cells from cultured PBMCs, obtained from culture after CMV antigen stimulation. The source is a human donor in good health (CMV status not recorded). Some clones in this sample may be carry-over from other donors' samples. This chain's CDR3 is CASSLFAGVNTEAFF. CDR3 nucleotides: TGTGCCAGCAGTTTATTTGCAGGGGTGAACACTGAAGCTTTCTTT.